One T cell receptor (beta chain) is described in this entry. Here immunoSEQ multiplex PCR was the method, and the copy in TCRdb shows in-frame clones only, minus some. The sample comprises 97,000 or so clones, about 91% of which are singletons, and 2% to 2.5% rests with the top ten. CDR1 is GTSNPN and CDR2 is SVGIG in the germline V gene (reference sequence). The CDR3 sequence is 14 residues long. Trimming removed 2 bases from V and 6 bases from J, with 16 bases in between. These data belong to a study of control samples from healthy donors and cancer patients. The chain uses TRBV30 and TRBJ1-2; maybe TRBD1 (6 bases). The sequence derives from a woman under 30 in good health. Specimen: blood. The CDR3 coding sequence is TGTGCCTGGAGTCTCCCACCAGGGGACCATGGCTACACCTTC. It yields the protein CAWSLPPGDHGYTF.